This TCR beta chain is drawn from a study of CD8+ T cells in alopecia areata. Specified treatment: oral pan-JAK inhibitor, 5-10 mg twice daily. Those with alopecia areata gave lesional scalp punch biopsies and peripheral blood. Extracted from the samples, RNA was reverse transcribed into cDNA to serve as the sequencing template. The table came from immunoSEQ multiplex PCR; TCRdb's copy has only in-frame clones and leaves some out. The table shows around 21,000 clones, with 50% to 70% occurring only once. On this clone itself: Its antigen is not known.

Germline V gene data show CDR1 as SNHLY and CDR2 as FYNNEI. This CDR3 spans 14 amino acids. The J segment lost 3 bases and the V segment lost 6 bases, leaving 6 bases of the junction unmatched. Whole-study results and caveats: Sequencing of scalp samples also includes resident alphabeta T cells from normal skin. For patients receiving tofacitinib, scalp clonality and expanded CD8+ clones among the top 100 significantly decreased. An increase in clonality over normal scalp was evident in lesional scalp, especially alopecia totalis/universalis.

The source of this sequence is a human donor with alopecia areata. This chain links TRBV2 with TRBJ2-7; 9 nucleotides align to TRBD1. The specimen comprised skin, sampled at week 4, from a patient treated with tofacitinib. The CDR3 coding sequence is TGTGCCAGCAGCGGGACAGGGCATTTCTACGAGCAGTACTTC. Its translation is CASSGTGHFYEQYF.